This TCR beta chain came from a study of T cell responses to AZD1222 COVID-19 vaccine. This clone was detected only once. No antigen is known for it. The CDR3 is made up of 12 amino acids. Germline CDR1 and CDR2: SGHNT and YENEEA. Between the trimmed V and J ends, which lost 11 bases and 10 bases, there was a span of 19 bases. Study results and caveats: Close to half of spike-specific TCRs reportedly recognize unmutated variant regions. The study found Spike-specific TCR breadth and depth rose after two AZD1222 doses. Just six or seven AZD1222 recipients tested seropositive at baseline. In all cases, repertoires were sampled only after the peak T cell response.

Repertoires were generated with immunoSEQ multiplex PCR, while TCRdb's copy carries only in-frame clones and drops some. The top ten clones hold over 4% of a sample with 140,000 or so clones, about 93% of them seen once. This receptor was identified in an adult who received the AZD1222 COVID-19 vaccine. The chain recombines TRBV11-3 with TRBJ2-3, with D tentatively TRBD1 (6 bases). The material was peripheral blood, obtained 28 days after the second AZD1222 dose. In nucleotides, the CDR3 is TGTGCCTCCTCAGGGGCCTCCAGGGCGCAGTATTTT. It yields the protein CASSGASRAQYF.